This T cell receptor beta chain was observed in a study of brain T cells in children with intractable seizures. Surgery cases with the highest brain T cell transcript signatures were chosen for sequencing. Pre-surgery treatment included at least one anti-epileptic drug. This CDR3 is built from 16 residues. The V gene end was trimmed by 4 bases and the J gene end by 6 bases; junction bases not matched to a gene: 7. In germline, CDR1 is KGHDR, CDR2 SFDVKD. Assay: immunoSEQ multiplex PCR; the TCRdb copy retains only in-frame clones and omits some. Of approximately 41,000 clones listed, 80% to 95% are singletons. Study outcomes and limitations: Clones missing pre-surgery may reflect undersampling of that blood sample. Patients' HCMV serostatus was unknown; virus specificity rests on CDR3 similarity alone.

A word on this clone: The antigen is unknown.

The source was peripheral blood, collected at surgery. The gene calls are TRBV24-1 and TRBJ2-3, with 12 bases aligning to TRBD1. This TCR was recovered from a girl aged 2 to 10 with tuberous sclerosis and intractable seizures. The CDR3, as DNA: TGTGCCACCAGTGAGTCGGGACAGGGGGCCCTGGATACGCAGTATTTT. Translating gives CATSESGQGALDTQYF.